The 6 T cell receptor beta chains below come from one sample, sequenced in a study of T-cell reconstitution after alpha-beta-depleted transplantation in children. During its preparation, the TCRbeta library received unique molecular identifiers. TCRdb reprocessed the PCR reads with MiXCR, giving one entry per CDR3 protein. This table holds approximately 640,000 distinct CDR3 sequences, around 17% found once. The input for sequencing was PBMCs from the stem cell graft donor, taken from the stem cell graft. The source of these receptors is a human donor who donated a stem cell graft to a child with acute myeloid leukemia.

This clonotype came up many times. This chain links TRBV20-1 with TRBJ1-6; D perhaps matches TRBD1 (6 bases). Germline loops: CDR1 DFQATT, CDR2 SNEGSKA (reference sequence). Trimming took 6 bases from V and 13 from J, leaving 13 bases between them. The CDR3 is 11 residues long. Here the CDR3 DNA reads TGCAGTGCGCCCCGGGGGGCTCCCCTCCACTTT. This translates into CSAPRGAPLHF.

The rearrangement joins TRBV7-8 to TRBJ1-1; the match to TRBD1 covers 7 bases. The CDR3 has 15 amino acids. J gave up 5 bases and V 5 bases, and 11 bases lay outside the gene matches. Looked up from germline, CDR1 is SGHVS and CDR2 is FQNEAQ. CDR3 coding DNA: TGTGCCAGCAGCCCCGATAGACAGGGAGAAACTGAAGCTTTCTTT. This codes for CASSPDRQGETEAFF.

The CDR3 is CASSLWDIQETQYF. Written as DNA, the CDR3 is TGTGCCAGCAGCCTGTGGGACATCCAAGAGACCCAGTACTTC. The chain links TRBV5-6 to TRBJ2-5, with D perhaps matching TRBD1 (6 bases). The V end lost 4 bases, the J end lost 1 base, and 11 bases lay between the germline ends. Per the germline V gene, CDR1 is SGHDT and CDR2 is YYEEEE. CDR3 length: 14 residues.

The table lists this clonotype with many counts. The genes are TRBV5-1 and TRBJ1-2; perhaps TRBD1 as D (5 bases). The V end lost 4 bases, the J end lost 3 bases, and 13 bases lay between the germline ends. The CDR3 spans 14 residues. Looked up from germline, CDR1 is SGHRS and CDR2 is YFSETQ. CDR3 residues: CASSIATDYYGYTF. The DNA of the CDR3 is TGCGCCAGCAGCATAGCGACAGACTACTATGGCTACACCTTC.

This clonotype was seen at least ten times. V usage is TRBV5-1 and J usage is TRBJ2-2; 7 nucleotides align to TRBD1. The germline CDR1 and CDR2 sequences are SGHRS and YFSETQ. The V and J ends lost 4 bases and 0 bases, in that order; junction bases with no gene match: 12. The CDR3 extends over 18 amino acids. CDR3 bases: TGCGCCAGCAGCAGAGACTGGCAAGGGGGCCCGAACACCGGGGAGCTGTTTTTT. Protein sequence: CASSRDWQGGPNTGELFF. The full variable domain, completed using reference TRBV5-1 and TRBJ2-2, is KAGVTQTPRYLIKTRGQQVTLSCSPISGHRSVSWYQQTPGQGLQFLFEYFSETQRNKGNFPGRFSGRQFSNSRSEMNVSTLELGDSALYLCASSRDWQGGPNTGELFFGEGSRLTVL.

This clonotype has at least ten counts. This sequence joins TRBV29-1 and TRBJ1-1, with 7 bases matching TRBD1. CDR3 length equals 12 residues. J gave up 10 bases and V 7 bases, and 12 bases lay outside the gene matches. Germline loops: CDR1 SQVTM, CDR2 ANQGSEA. CDR3: CSAGQTSAGAFF. The CDR3 DNA reads TGCAGCGCGGGACAGACCTCGGCGGGAGCTTTCTTT.